The rows below give T cell receptor beta chains drawn from one sample of a study of blood T cell repertoires in COVID-19. Assay: immunoSEQ multiplex PCR; the TCRdb copy retains only in-frame clones and omits some. The table has approximately 250,000 clones, around 88% seen once. Sequences were obtained from peripheral blood. The origin of the receptors is a woman of 80 years or more with COVID-19, enrolled during active disease. CDR3s include the opening cysteine and the closing phenylalanine or tryptophan. D genes are given only for firm matches. Some rows mark clone size as missing; the rest say once, few, many or name a class of expanded clone.

d_gene: .; len: 13; abundance: .; j_gene: TRBJ2-1; v_gene: TRBV10-3; CDR3aa: CAIAENSYNEQFF; CDR3nt: TGTGCCATCGCGGAGAACTCCTACAATGAGCAGTTCTTC
d_gene: TRBD2; len: 15; abundance: .; j_gene: TRBJ2-4; v_gene: TRBV27; CDR3aa: CATAGLAGFKNIQYF; CDR3nt: TGTGCCACTGCGGGACTAGCGGGGTTCAAAAACATTCAGTACTTC
d_gene: .; len: 17; abundance: .; j_gene: TRBJ2-3; v_gene: TRBV4-3; CDR3aa: CASSQESLTGRTDTQYF; CDR3nt: TGCGCCAGCAGCCAAGAGTCTCTCACAGGTAGAACAGATACGCAGTATTTT
d_gene: .; len: 13; abundance: .; j_gene: TRBJ2-7; v_gene: TRBV7-2; CDR3aa: CASSLARQYEQYF; CDR3nt: TGTGCCAGCAGCTTAGCCAGACAATACGAGCAGTACTTC
d_gene: TRBD1; len: 13; abundance: once; j_gene: TRBJ2-5; v_gene: TRBV6-5; CDR3aa: CAKWTGLQETQYF; CDR3nt: TGTGCCAAATGGACAGGTTTACAAGAGACCCAGTACTTC
d_gene: .; len: 13; abundance: .; j_gene: TRBJ2-2; v_gene: TRBV30; CDR3aa: CAWSGLPGGELFF; CDR3nt: TGTGCCTGGAGTGGGCTCCCAGGCGGGGAGCTGTTTTTT
d_gene: .; len: 15; abundance: .; j_gene: TRBJ2-5; v_gene: TRBV5-1; CDR3aa: CASSGGTSRAETQYF; CDR3nt: TGCGCCAGCTCCGGAGGGACCTCGAGAGCGGAGACCCAGTACTTC
d_gene: .; len: 14; abundance: .; j_gene: TRBJ1-2; v_gene: TRBV4-3; CDR3aa: CASSQDIVFGGYTF; CDR3nt: TGCGCCAGCAGCCAGGACATAGTTTTTGGGGGCTACACCTTC
d_gene: .; len: 14; abundance: .; j_gene: TRBJ1-1; v_gene: TRBV18; CDR3aa: CASSQIQGNTEAFF; CDR3nt: TGTGCCAGCTCACAAATACAGGGGAACACTGAAGCTTTCTTT
d_gene: .; len: 16; abundance: .; j_gene: TRBJ2-1; v_gene: TRBV7-2; CDR3aa: CASSGDTSPPPNEQFF; CDR3nt: TGTGCCAGCAGCGGGGACACCTCTCCCCCACCTAATGAGCAGTTCTTC
d_gene: .; len: 14; abundance: few; j_gene: TRBJ1-1; v_gene: TRBV5-8; CDR3aa: CASSLADTSFKAFF; CDR3nt: TGTGCCAGCAGCTTGGCGGACACCAGTTTTAAAGCTTTCTTT
d_gene: .; len: 14; abundance: few; j_gene: TRBJ1-1; v_gene: TRBV19; CDR3aa: CASSIGGANTEAFF; CDR3nt: TGTGCCAGTAGTATCGGGGGAGCGAACACTGAAGCTTTCTTT
d_gene: .; len: 15; abundance: .; j_gene: TRBJ2-3; v_gene: TRBV7-2; CDR3aa: CASSLGGRNTDTQYF; CDR3nt: TGTGCCAGCAGCTTGGGCGGGCGTAACACAGATACGCAGTATTTT
d_gene: TRBD2; len: 17; abundance: .; j_gene: TRBJ2-3; v_gene: TRBV9; CDR3aa: CASSARTSGGGLDTQYF; CDR3nt: TGTGCCAGCAGCGCCCGGACTAGCGGGGGGGGTCTGGATACGCAGTATTTT
d_gene: TRBD2; len: 16; abundance: .; j_gene: TRBJ2-3; v_gene: TRBV14; CDR3aa: CASSHPGSGGADTQYF; CDR3nt: TGTGCCAGCAGCCACCCGGGTAGCGGGGGTGCAGATACGCAGTATTTT
d_gene: .; len: 16; abundance: .; j_gene: TRBJ2-5; v_gene: TRBV27; CDR3aa: CASSSGTFSSRETQYF; CDR3nt: TGTGCCAGCAGTTCCGGGACTTTTTCCTCACGGGAGACCCAGTACTTC
d_gene: TRBD1; len: 14; abundance: .; j_gene: TRBJ1-2; v_gene: TRBV5-5; CDR3aa: CAGSTAWDSYGYTF; CDR3nt: TGTGCCGGCAGTACAGCCTGGGACAGCTATGGCTACACCTTC
d_gene: TRBD1; len: 15; abundance: few; j_gene: TRBJ2-2; v_gene: TRBV30; CDR3aa: CAAGGGRVGTGELFF; CDR3nt: TGTGCCGCAGGGGGCGGCCGGGTGGGCACCGGGGAGCTGTTTTTT
d_gene: .; len: 13; abundance: .; j_gene: TRBJ2-2; v_gene: TRBV19; CDR3aa: CASSIDRAGELFF; CDR3nt: TGTGCCAGTAGTATAGACAGGGCCGGGGAGCTGTTTTTT
d_gene: TRBD2; len: 16; abundance: .; j_gene: TRBJ2-5; v_gene: TRBV3-1/TRBV3-2; CDR3aa: CASSHMGRGYQETQYF; CDR3nt: TGTGCCAGCAGCCACATGGGGCGGGGGTACCAAGAGACCCAGTACTTC
d_gene: TRBD1; len: 17; abundance: .; j_gene: TRBJ1-1; v_gene: TRBV9; CDR3aa: CASSVGGQGKLKAEAFF; CDR3nt: TGTGCCAGCAGCGTAGGAGGACAGGGAAAATTGAAGGCTGAAGCTTTCTTT
d_gene: .; len: 11; abundance: .; j_gene: TRBJ2-3; v_gene: TRBV24-1; CDR3aa: CATSIADTQYF; CDR3nt: TGTGCCACCAGTATCGCAGATACGCAGTATTTT
d_gene: .; len: 16; abundance: .; j_gene: TRBJ1-1; v_gene: TRBV29-1; CDR3aa: CSVSPLGAGYSREAFF; CDR3nt: TGCAGCGTTTCCCCGTTAGGCGCGGGGTACTCCCGTGAAGCTTTCTTT
d_gene: .; len: 15; abundance: .; j_gene: TRBJ1-3; v_gene: TRBV5-5; CDR3aa: CASSLGGLGGNTIYF; CDR3nt: TGTGCCAGCAGCTTGGGGGGGCTAGGTGGAAACACCATATATTTT